This T cell receptor (beta chain) was retrieved from a study of T-cell reconstitution after alpha-beta-depleted transplantation in children. Preparing the TCRbeta library involved the use of unique molecular identifiers. TCRdb analysed the PCR reads with MiXCR anew, one entry per CDR3 protein. In the table there are hundreds of thousands of distinct CDR3 sequences, 15% to 20% of which are singletons. Germline V gene sequence: CDR1 DFQATT, CDR2 SNEGSKA (reference sequence). This CDR3 has 15 amino acids. With 4 bases clipped from V and 5 bases from J, the junction kept 10 bases outside the gene matches. This clonotype showed up many times.

The starting material was PBMCs, mostly from graft donor cells, obtained 360 days after TCRalphabeta/CD19-depleted stem cell transplant. The V gene is TRBV20-1, the J gene TRBJ2-5, with 10 bases aligning to TRBD2. This sequence originates from a boy less than two years old who had a stem cell transplant for Wiskott-Aldrich syndrome, so the T cells may come from the graft donor. This chain's CDR3 is CSATIPSGSLETQYF. As DNA, the CDR3 is TGCAGTGCTACAATTCCTAGCGGGAGTTTGGAGACCCAGTACTTC.